The next 26 T cell receptor beta chains were all read from a single sample in a study of blood T cell repertoires in COVID-19. TCRdb's copy holds only in-frame clones and misses some; the assay was immunoSEQ multiplex PCR. Here the sample spans around 250,000 clones, around 84% being singletons. The sample consisted of PBMCs or T cells enriched from blood (not recorded which). The receptors were gathered from a man in his late teens or twenties who had recovered from COVID-19.

V gene TRBV7-8 combines with J gene TRBJ2-7, with D unresolved. V was pared by 2 bases and J by 9 bases, with 11 bases between. CDR1 and CDR2 (germline): SGHVS, FQNEAQ. CDR3 length equals 12 residues. The CDR3 protein is CASSLSAGAQYF. CDR3 nucleotides: TGTGCCAGCAGCTTATCCGCTGGAGCGCAGTACTTC. Full variable domain (outside the CDR3, taken from reference TRBV7-8 and TRBJ2-7): GAGVSQSPRYKVAKRGQDVALRCDPISGHVSLFWYQQALGQGPEFLTYFQNEAQLDKSGLPSDRFFAERPEGSVSTLKIQRTQQEDSAVYLCASSLSAGAQYFGPGTRLTVT.

The V and J genes are TRBV18 and TRBJ2-7; 9 positions match TRBD1. CDR3 length: 15 residues. Germline assignment: CDR1 KGHSH and CDR2 LQKENI. V lost 4 bases, J lost 3 bases, and 7 bases stayed unmatched. The CDR3 DNA reads as TGTGCCAGCTCACGAGGGACAGGGAAGAACTACGAGCAGTACTTC. Protein sequence: CASSRGTGKNYEQYF.

This clone was observed a single time. The V call is TRBV19, the J call TRBJ1-3; no definite D call. The CDR3 length is 17 residues. Germline-derived CDR1 and CDR2 are LNHDA and SQIVND (reference sequence). V was shortened by 0 bases and J by 0 bases, with 12 bases between the two germline ends. CDR3 in DNA: TGTGCCAGTAGTATAGATGGGAGGGCGAGCTCTGGAAACACCATATATTTT. Amino acid sequence: CASSIDGRASSGNTIYF.

The chain employs TRBV28 and TRBJ1-5; 10 bases align to TRBD1. The CDR3 totals 16 residues. Germline CDR1 and CDR2: MDHEN and SYDVKM. V lost 1 base, J lost 6 bases, and 6 bases stayed unmatched. The CDR3 protein is CASSLFPGQGVQPQHF. Written as DNA, the CDR3 is TGTGCCAGCAGTTTATTTCCCGGACAGGGGGTTCAGCCCCAGCATTTT.

The chain links TRBV27 to TRBJ1-5, with D possibly being TRBD1 (6 bases). The CDR3 sequence is 13 residues long. V lost 6 bases and J 7 bases, leaving 13 bases between the germline ends. Germline V CDR1 and CDR2: MNHEY, SMNVEV (reference sequence). This chain's CDR3 is CASSKQGSQPQHF. The CDR3 DNA reads as TGTGCCAGCAGCAAACAGGGTTCGCAGCCCCAGCATTTT.

CDR3 amino acids: CASSYSPGRNEQFF. CDR3 sequence (DNA): TGTGCCAGCAGTTACTCACCGGGGAGGAATGAGCAGTTCTTC. The chain recombines TRBV6-5 with TRBJ2-1, with a tentative D call TRBD2 (6 bases). V lost 0 bases and J lost 7, with 10 bases in between. CDR3 size: 14 residues. Looked up from germline, CDR1 is MNHEY and CDR2 is SVGAGI.

This clone showed up just once. This rearrangement joins TRBV7-6 to TRBJ2-1, with TRBD1 matching over 9 bases. V lost 5 bases, J lost 9 bases, and 14 bases stayed unmatched. The CDR3 is 16 residues long. Germline CDR1 SGHVS, CDR2 FNYEAQ. The CDR3 coding sequence is TGTGCCAGCAGCGAGAGCGGGACAGGGTCTCTCGGTGAGCAGTTCTTC. Translated, it gives CASSESGTGSLGEQFF.

The rearrangement joins TRBV5-4 to TRBJ1-3, with TRBD1 matching 7 bases. The length of the CDR3 is 16 residues. Unmatched junction bases numbered 6, after V lost 3 bases and J lost 0 bases. From germline, CDR1 is SGHNT and CDR2 YYREEE (reference sequence). The CDR3 DNA reads TGTGCCAGCAGCTCCGGGACAGATCTCTCTGGAAACACCATATATTTT. Encoded protein: CASSSGTDLSGNTIYF.

The chain links TRBV6-4 to TRBJ2-2; 7 bases agree with TRBD1. This CDR3 region has 13 residues. V lost 7 bases and J lost 3; bases outside the gene matches: 2. Germline loops: CDR1 MRHNA, CDR2 SNTAGT. For the CDR3, the DNA is TGTGCCAGCACCCAGGGGGACACCGGGGAGCTGTTTTTT. It is translated as CASTQGDTGELFF.

The rearrangement joins TRBV29-1 to TRBJ1-2; D gene unclear. Per the germline V gene, CDR1 is SQVTM and CDR2 is ANQGSEA. With 6 bases removed from V and 2 bases from J, the gap between germline ends came to 10 bases. This CDR3 comprises 12 residues. This CDR3 reads CSVGDSNYGYTF. CDR3 in DNA: TGCAGCGTCGGCGACTCAAACTATGGCTACACCTTC.

The chain joins TRBV5-1 to TRBJ2-1; D possibly corresponds to TRBD1 (8 bases). The CDR3 totals 18 residues. The V gene lost 4 bases and the J gene lost 4 bases, with 24 bases spanning the gap. Germline-derived CDR1 and CDR2 are SGHRS and YFSETQ. The CDR3 reads CASSLYRQQGGVYNEQFF. The CDR3 bases are TGCGCCAGCAGCCTTTATCGCCAACAGGGGGGGGTTTACAATGAGCAGTTCTTC. Full variable domain (rest looked up from reference TRBV5-1 and TRBJ2-1): KAGVTQTPRYLIKTRGQQVTLSCSPISGHRSVSWYQQTPGQGLQFLFEYFSETQRNKGNFPGRFSGRQFSNSRSEMNVSTLELGDSALYLCASSLYRQQGGVYNEQFFGPGTRLTVL.

The rearrangement uses TRBV3-1 (or the pseudogene TRBV3-2) and TRBJ2-3; the match to TRBD2 covers 12 bases. V lost 4 bases, J lost 4 bases, and 3 bases stayed unmatched. Germline V lookup: CDR1 LGHDT, CDR2 YNNKEL (reference sequence). The CDR3 totals 15 residues. The CDR3 DNA follows: TGTGCCAGCAGCCGGACTAGCGGGACCTCAGATACGCAGTATTTT. Translating it yields CASSRTSGTSDTQYF.

The chain uses TRBV23-1 and TRBJ2-1; the D is unclear. TRBV23-1 is annotated as an ORF whose role is uncertain. V lost 3 bases and J lost 0, with 6 bases in between. CDR3 length: 14 residues. The CDR3 is CASSQVSSYNEQFF. For the CDR3, the DNA is TGCGCCAGCAGTCAGGTGAGCTCCTACAATGAGCAGTTCTTC.

This clone was detected once. The rearrangement links TRBV4-1 to TRBJ1-1; TRBD1 is a possible D gene (5 bases). Trimming took 2 bases from V and 2 from J, leaving 15 bases between them. The CDR3 length is 16 residues. Germline V gene sequence: CDR1 MGHRA, CDR2 YSYEKL. The CDR3 loop reads CASSQLERGSNTEAFF. The CDR3 nucleotides read TGCGCCAGCAGCCAACTGGAAAGGGGCAGCAACACTGAAGCTTTCTTT.

This clone was counted only a few times. The chain carries TRBV24-1 and TRBJ2-7; 7 bases are shared with TRBD1. Germline V CDR1 and CDR2: KGHDR, SFDVKD. This CDR3 comprises 16 residues. With 4 bases clipped from V and 3 bases from J, the junction kept 11 bases outside the gene matches. In DNA form, the CDR3 reads TGTGCCACCAGTGACTCCGGGACAGTGGGATTCTACGAGCAGTACTTC. Translating it yields CATSDSGTVGFYEQYF.

J is TRBJ2-3 and V is TRBV29-1; possible D gene TRBD1, 6 bases. Per the germline V gene, CDR1 is SQVTM and CDR2 is ANQGSEA. V gave up 4 bases and J gave up 8 bases, with 13 bases separating them. This CDR3 is 12 amino acids long. The CDR3 DNA reads TGCAGCGTTGTAATGGGGGCCGGTACGCAGTATTTT. Its protein is CSVVMGAGTQYF.

The chain uses TRBV5-5 and TRBJ2-7, with a weak D call TRBD2 (5 bases). The length of the CDR3 is 14 residues. V lost 3 bases to trimming and J lost 3 bases, with 13 bases between them. Germline V gives CDR1 SGHKS, CDR2 YYEKEE (reference sequence). The CDR3 region is CASSWRSGFYEQYF. The CDR3 DNA reads TGTGCCAGCAGCTGGAGGTCGGGGTTCTACGAGCAGTACTTC.

The rearrangement links TRBV6-2 or TRBV6-3 to TRBJ1-5, with TRBD1 matching 9 bases. This CDR3 has 16 residues. Trimming cost V 5 bases and J 4 bases; bases outside gene matches: 9. Germline V CDR1 and CDR2: MNHEY, SVGEGT. The DNA of the CDR3 is TGTGCCAGCAGTCAAGAACGGGACAGGGAGAATCAGCCCCAGCATTTT. As protein: CASSQERDRENQPQHF.

V and J are TRBV12-3 or TRBV12-4 and TRBJ1-2; D ambiguous. The length of the CDR3 is 11 residues. Trimming removed 8 bases from V and 3 bases from J, with 7 bases in between. The CDR3 region is CASEGDYGYTF. CDR3 in DNA: TGTGCCAGCGAGGGTGACTATGGCTACACCTTC.

V is TRBV4-1 and J is TRBJ2-7; D is possibly TRBD2 (6 bases). With 5 bases removed from V and 2 bases from J, the gap between germline ends came to 16 bases. The length of the CDR3 is 15 residues. Germline V CDR1 and CDR2: MGHRA, YSYEKL. CDR3 DNA: TGCGCCAGCAGCTACTCCTCGGAGGGCGCCTACGAGCAGTACTTC. The encoded protein is CASSYSSEGAYEQYF.

CDR3 sequence reads: CASSYQLADTQYF. Written as DNA, the CDR3 is TGTGCCAGCAGCTACCAATTAGCGGATACGCAGTATTTT. This chain joins TRBV7-2 and TRBJ2-3, with D possibly being TRBD2 (5 bases). The CDR3 runs 13 residues. Trimming cost V 4 bases and J 6 bases, with 11 bases left between them. CDR1 is SGHTA, CDR2 FQGNSA, per germline.

The chain carries TRBV24-1 and TRBJ2-1, with 7 bases that match TRBD2. This CDR3 contains 13 residues. With V trimmed by 9 bases and J by 7 bases, 8 bases remained unmatched. CDR1 KGHDR and CDR2 SFDVKD come from the germline V gene. For the CDR3, the DNA is TGTGCCACCGGGGGGGGTGGAGGTAATGAGCAGTTCTTC. Its translation: CATGGGGGNEQFF.

This clone was observed a handful of times. The chain joins TRBV19 to TRBJ2-7; 12 nucleotides agree with TRBD2. Germline CDR1 reads LNHDA; CDR2 reads SQIVND (reference sequence). CDR3 length equals 15 residues. V dropped 4 bases and J dropped 5; count of bases not matched to a gene: 6. Here the CDR3 DNA reads TGTGCCAGTAGTAGGCTAGCGGGAGGGCCGGACGAGCAGTACTTC. It specifies CASSRLAGGPDEQYF.

The chain has TRBV2 and TRBJ1-3; D not resolved. In germline, CDR1 is SNHLY, CDR2 FYNNEI. There are 15 residues in the CDR3. Trimming took 6 bases from V and 0 from J, leaving 12 bases between them. CDR3 residues: CASRVTPGSGNTIYF. CDR3 sequence (DNA): TGTGCCAGCAGGGTGACTCCTGGCTCTGGAAACACCATATATTTT.

This chain uses TRBV5-1 with TRBJ1-1; no definite D call. Germline CDR1 SGHRS, CDR2 YFSETQ. CDR3 length equals 12 residues. The V end lost 4 bases, the J end lost 7 bases, and 11 bases lay between the germline ends. CDR3 sequence: CASSPAGDEAFF. The CDR3 region has the DNA TGCGCCAGCAGCCCGGCCGGAGATGAAGCTTTCTTT.

This clone has only one observation. This sequence joins TRBV15 and TRBJ1-6; D gene ambiguous. CDR3 size: 16 residues. CDR1 is LNHNV, CDR2 YYDKDF, per germline (reference sequence). Trimming took off 8 bases at V and 7 bases at J, with 21 bases between the two ends. CDR3 sequence: CATRLTNGVSNSPLHF. The CDR3 bases are TGTGCCACCCGGTTAACAAACGGGGTCTCCAATTCACCCCTCCACTTT. The entire variable domain, with the rest obtained from reference TRBV15 and TRBJ1-6, is as follows: DAMVIQNPRYQVTQFGKPVTLSCSQTLNHNVMYWYQQKSSQAPKLLFHYYDKDFNNEADTPDNFQSRRPNTSFCFLDIRSPGLGDTAMYLCATRLTNGVSNSPLHFGNGTRLTVT.